These 29 T cell receptor beta chains share one sample of origin, sequenced in a study of T cells in localized non-small cell lung cancer. Libraries were prepared by immunoSEQ multiplex PCR; TCRdb keeps only in-frame clonotypes and omits some of them. This table holds about 54,000 clones, approximately 83% found once. Sequenced here: peripheral blood, sampled before any cancer treatment. Every receptor here comes from a female donor aged 60 or older with stage II squamous cell lung carcinoma.

The V and J genes are TRBV5-1 and TRBJ2-7, with 10 bases aligning to TRBD1. Per germline, CDR1 SGHRS and CDR2 YFSETQ. Unmatched junction bases numbered 6, after V lost 4 bases and J lost 5 bases. CDR3 length equals 14 residues. CDR3: CASSAGQGVDEQYF. The CDR3 nucleotides read TGCGCCAGCAGCGCTGGACAGGGGGTGGACGAGCAGTACTTC.

The V gene is TRBV11-2, the J gene TRBJ1-2; D gene ambiguous. V lost 4 bases and J 2 bases, leaving 8 bases between the germline ends. The CDR3 loop spans 13 amino acids. Germline loops: CDR1 SGHAT, CDR2 FQNNGV. CDR3 bases: TGTGCCAGCAGCTCCGACGCGAACTATGGCTACACCTTC. As protein: CASSSDANYGYTF.

The chain couples TRBV11-2 to TRBJ1-6; D remains unclear. The CDR3 totals 15 residues. V dropped 5 bases and J dropped 7 bases, with 15 bases sitting between them. Germline CDR1 is SGHAT and CDR2 is FQNNGV. CDR3 sequence reads: CASSHTRERNSPLHF. In DNA form, the CDR3 reads TGTGCCAGCAGCCACACCCGGGAGAGGAATTCACCCCTCCACTTT.

The CDR3 loop is CAISESVQPNQPQHF. Written as DNA, the CDR3 is TGTGCCATCAGTGAGTCGGTACAGCCCAATCAGCCCCAGCATTTT. The V and J genes are TRBV10-3 and TRBJ1-5; D gene ambiguous. The germline V gene has CDR1 ENHRY and CDR2 SYGVKD. CDR3 length: 15 amino acids. V dropped 0 bases and J dropped 3 bases, with 9 bases sitting between them.

This clone was seen more than once but under ten times. The chain combines TRBV18 with TRBJ1-6; D not resolved. Per germline, CDR1 KGHSH and CDR2 LQKENI. Deletions cut 2 bases from V and 7 bases from J, with 9 bases between. The CDR3 has 14 amino acids. CDR3 sequence (DNA): TGTGCCAGCTCACCAGAGTCAGCAAATTCACCCCTCCACTTT. It translates to CASSPESANSPLHF.

The rearrangement joins TRBV29-1 to TRBJ1-1; no clear D gene. V was clipped by 6 bases and J by 6 bases, with 5 bases between them. Per germline, CDR1 SQVTM and CDR2 ANQGSEA. This CDR3 is 9 amino acids long. This CDR3 reads CSVGPEAFF. The CDR3 DNA reads as TGCAGCGTCGGTCCTGAAGCTTTCTTT.

The rearrangement links TRBV29-1 to TRBJ1-1; a possible D gene is TRBD1 (6 bases). The CDR3 runs 13 residues. Germline V gives CDR1 SQVTM, CDR2 ANQGSEA. Trimming removed 2 bases from V and 0 bases from J, with 7 bases in between. The CDR3 reads CSVERGVNTEAFF. The CDR3 nucleotides read TGCAGCGTTGAAAGGGGGGTGAACACTGAAGCTTTCTTT.

This clone turned up a few times. The chain links TRBV4-1 to TRBJ2-3; no clear D. The CDR3 is made up of 15 amino acids. The germline V gene encodes CDR1 MGHRA and CDR2 YSYEKL. The V end was cut by 3 bases, the J end by 0 bases, with 10 bases between. CDR3 DNA: TGCGCCAGCAGCCAGCACAGCCCTAGCACAGATACGCAGTATTTT. This gives the protein CASSQHSPSTDTQYF.

The genes are TRBV29-1 and TRBJ1-1; TRBD1 matches at 9 bases. CDR3 length: 11 residues. CDR1 is SQVTM and CDR2 is ANQGSEA in the germline V gene. Trimming at V came to 7 bases and at J to 5 bases, leaving 2 bases not matched to a gene. The CDR3: CSGDRGTEAFF. DNA of the CDR3: TGCAGCGGTGACAGGGGGACTGAAGCTTTCTTT.

The rearrangement links TRBV20-1 to TRBJ1-2; the D is unclear. Germline CDR1 reads DFQATT; CDR2 reads SNEGSKA (reference sequence). The CDR3 spans 11 residues. V lost 5 bases and J 13 bases, leaving 17 bases between the germline ends. The CDR3 DNA is TGCAGTGCTGGAAGGGCAGGCGGGAGCACCTTC. Translation: CSAGRAGGSTF.

The rearrangement uses TRBV5-6 and TRBJ2-1; maybe TRBD2 (5 bases). Germline CDR1 SGHDT, CDR2 YYEEEE. CDR3 size: 16 residues. V lost 0 bases to trimming and J lost 0 bases, with 10 bases between them. In nucleotides, the CDR3 is TGTGCCAGCAGCTTGGAACGGGGAGCCTCCTACAATGAGCAGTTCTTC. Residues: CASSLERGASYNEQFF.

The chain links TRBV12-5 to TRBJ2-1; D is ambiguous. V was pared by 5 bases and J by 8 bases, with 19 bases between. CDR1 is LGHNT and CDR2 is FRNRAP in the germline V gene. The CDR3 runs to 15 residues. CDR3 sequence: CASGLGSHGGDEQFF. The CDR3 nucleotides are TGTGCTAGTGGTCTTGGGTCCCACGGCGGTGATGAGCAGTTCTTC.

The chain couples TRBV6-6 to TRBJ2-5; D unresolved. The J call may be in error: the DNA end matches TRBJ2-7 better. This CDR3 contains 12 residues. Looked up from germline, CDR1 is MNHNY and CDR2 is SVGAGI (reference sequence). This CDR3 reads CASSYSSYEQYF. Written as DNA, the CDR3 is TGTGCCAGCAGTTACTCGAGTTACGAGCAGTACTTC.

The chain couples TRBV16 to TRBJ1-2, with D maybe TRBD1 (5 bases). In germline, CDR1 is KGHSY, CDR2 FQNENV. The CDR3 has 14 amino acids. Trimming took off 4 bases at V and 6 bases at J, with 15 bases between the two ends. The CDR3 reads CASSPETGAHGYTF. The CDR3 DNA sequence: TGTGCCAGCAGCCCGGAAACCGGGGCCCATGGCTACACCTTC.

The V and J genes are TRBV7-2 and TRBJ2-2; maybe TRBD1 (6 bases). CDR3 length: 16 amino acids. CDR1 SGHTA and CDR2 FQGNSA come from the germline V gene. V lost 2 bases to trimming and J lost 4 bases, with 14 bases between them. CDR3 nucleotides: TGTGCCAGCAGCTTATGGGCAGGGGCGGGCACCGGGGAGCTGTTTTTT. It encodes CASSLWAGAGTGELFF. The full variable domain, in which reference TRBV7-2 and TRBJ2-2 provide the parts outside the CDR3, is GAGVSQSPSNKVTEKGKDVELRCDPISGHTALYWYRQSLGQGLEFLIYFQGNSAPDKSGLPSDRFSAERTGGSVSTLTIQRTQQEDSAVYLCASSLWAGAGTGELFFGEGSRLTVL.

The chain uses TRBV27 and TRBJ1-5; perhaps TRBD1 as D (6 bases). The CDR3 is 16 residues long. From germline, CDR1 is MNHEY and CDR2 SMNVEV (reference sequence). The V and J ends lost 6 bases and 2 bases respectively, with 17 bases between them. CDR3 region: CASSLTGPHGNQPQHF. In nucleotides, the CDR3 is TGTGCCAGCAGCCTGACAGGACCCCATGGCAATCAGCCCCAGCATTTT.

The chain employs TRBV7-9 and TRBJ1-5; D uncertain. The ends were cut back, 4 bases at V and 5 bases at J, with 6 bases in the middle. Germline values: CDR1 SEHNR, CDR2 FQNEAQ (reference sequence). This CDR3 has 12 residues. CDR3 DNA: TGTGCCAGCAGCTCAGGCGATCAGCCCCAGCATTTT. It encodes CASSSGDQPQHF.

V usage is TRBV18 and J usage is TRBJ2-2, with TRBD1 as a possible D gene (5 bases). This CDR3 contains 14 residues. CDR1 and CDR2 (germline): KGHSH, LQKENI. Trimming removed 4 bases from V and 4 bases from J, with 10 bases in between. CDR3 nucleotide sequence: TGTGCCAGCTCACAGGGGCACGTCACCGGGGAGCTGTTTTTT. It specifies CASSQGHVTGELFF. The full variable domain, in which reference TRBV18 and TRBJ2-2 provide the parts outside the CDR3, is NAGVMQNPRHLVRRRGQEARLRCSPMKGHSHVYWYRQLPEEGLKFMVYLQKENIIDESGMPKERFSAEFPKEGPSILRIQQVVRGDSAAYFCASSQGHVTGELFFGEGSRLTVL.

The chain joins TRBV7-9 to TRBJ1-4; 7 positions agree with TRBD1. The ends lost 5 bases at V and 0 bases at J; junction bases unmatched: 9. The CDR3 extends over 17 amino acids. Per the germline V gene, CDR1 is SEHNR and CDR2 is FQNEAQ (reference sequence). The CDR3 reads CASSPGQNTPTNEKLFF. The DNA of the CDR3 is TGTGCCAGCAGCCCGGGACAGAATACTCCAACTAATGAAAAACTGTTTTTT.

The CDR3 spells CASSQGQAMEKLFF. The DNA of the CDR3 is TGTGCCAGCAGCCAGGGACAAGCCATGGAAAAACTGTTTTTT. The J gene is TRBJ1-4, the V gene TRBV7-9, with D perhaps TRBD1 (6 bases). Germline V CDR1 and CDR2: SEHNR, FQNEAQ (reference sequence). V lost 5 bases, J lost 8 bases, and 15 bases lay in between. The CDR3 has 14 amino acids. The whole variable domain, filled in from reference TRBV7-9 and TRBJ1-4, reads DTGVSQNPRHKITKRGQNVTFRCDPISEHNRLYWYRQTLGQGPEFLTYFQNEAQLEKSRLLSDRFSAERPKGSFSTLEIQRTEQGDSAMYLCASSQGQAMEKLFFGSGTQLSVL.

As concerns this clone: Sequence at one end of the junction differs from germline and may be a read error. The genes are TRBV6-5 and TRBJ2-7; TRBD1 agrees at 8 bases. From germline, CDR1 is MNHEY and CDR2 SVGAGI. This CDR3 is built from 15 residues. CDR3 in DNA: TGTGCCAACAGTAGACAGGGGCCCCCCCTCTACGAGCAGTACTTC. It codes for CANSRQGPPLYEQYF.

CDR3 nucleotides: TGTGCCAGCAGCGTGGACAGGGGTCGAGAGCAGTACTTC. Translated: CASSVDRGREQYF. The chain has TRBV7-2 and TRBJ2-7; 9 nucleotides match TRBD1. With 5 bases clipped from V and 7 bases from J, the junction kept 6 bases outside the gene matches. Germline CDR1 and CDR2: SGHTA and FQGNSA. This CDR3 has 13 amino acids.

J is TRBJ1-3 and V is TRBV2; no clear D gene. Germline V gene lookup returns CDR1 SNHLY and CDR2 FYNNEI. This CDR3 is 14 amino acids long. Deletions cut 4 bases from V and 4 bases from J, with 11 bases between. The CDR3 region is CASSVSGGGNTIYF. CDR3 DNA sequence: TGTGCCAGCAGTGTCTCCGGAGGGGGAAACACCATATATTTT.

V is TRBV18 and J is TRBJ1-5; D may be TRBD1 (6 bases). CDR3 length: 18 residues. Deletions cut 3 bases from V and 0 bases from J, with 18 bases between. Germline lookup yields CDR1 KGHSH and CDR2 LQKENI. This chain's CDR3 is CASSPLGRGHSSNQPQHF. Here the CDR3 DNA reads TGTGCCAGCTCACCTCTAGGTCGGGGGCATAGTAGCAATCAGCCCCAGCATTTT.

V is TRBV7-6 and J is TRBJ2-2, with D possibly TRBD2 on 5 matching bases. Per the germline V gene, CDR1 is SGHVS and CDR2 is FNYEAQ. V gave up 8 bases and J gave up 6 bases, with 16 bases separating them. The CDR3 extends over 14 amino acids. CDR3 DNA sequence: TGTGCCAGCGCGAATTTGGACTCCCCCGGGGAGCTGTTTTTT. This codes for CASANLDSPGELFF.

This clone was recorded a few times. The chain uses TRBV6-5 and TRBJ1-2; D not certain. The V end was cut by 2 bases, the J end by 5 bases, with 15 bases between. Germline V lookup: CDR1 MNHEY, CDR2 SVGAGI. The CDR3 covers 15 residues. CDR3 in DNA: TGTGCCAGCAGTTACGCCCGGAGATCATCATATGGCTACACCTTC. Protein: CASSYARRSSYGYTF.

In its sample, this clone was seen a few times. The chain combines TRBV7-8 with TRBJ2-1, with no clear D. The CDR3 extends over 14 amino acids. From germline, CDR1 is SGHVS and CDR2 FQNEAQ. The ends were cut back, 2 bases at V and 7 bases at J, with 12 bases in the middle. The CDR3 here is CASSLTTRLNEQFF. CDR3 bases: TGTGCCAGCAGCTTAACTACCCGTTTGAATGAGCAGTTCTTC.

This chain uses TRBV29-1 with TRBJ1-2; no clear D. The V gene lost 4 bases and the J gene lost 3 bases, with 3 bases spanning the gap. Germline V gives CDR1 SQVTM, CDR2 ANQGSEA. There are 10 residues in the CDR3. In DNA, the CDR3 is TGCAGCGTTGGTCACTATGGCTACACCTTC. It is translated as CSVGHYGYTF.

This rearrangement joins TRBV5-8 to TRBJ1-4; 9 nucleotides match TRBD1. The J segment lost 3 bases and the V segment lost 6 bases, leaving 6 bases of the junction unmatched. Germline CDR1 SGHTS, CDR2 YDEGEE. The CDR3 contains 15 residues. CDR3 region: CASNLWTGANEKLFF. The CDR3 bases are TGTGCCAGCAACCTGTGGACAGGGGCTAATGAAAAACTGTTTTTT.